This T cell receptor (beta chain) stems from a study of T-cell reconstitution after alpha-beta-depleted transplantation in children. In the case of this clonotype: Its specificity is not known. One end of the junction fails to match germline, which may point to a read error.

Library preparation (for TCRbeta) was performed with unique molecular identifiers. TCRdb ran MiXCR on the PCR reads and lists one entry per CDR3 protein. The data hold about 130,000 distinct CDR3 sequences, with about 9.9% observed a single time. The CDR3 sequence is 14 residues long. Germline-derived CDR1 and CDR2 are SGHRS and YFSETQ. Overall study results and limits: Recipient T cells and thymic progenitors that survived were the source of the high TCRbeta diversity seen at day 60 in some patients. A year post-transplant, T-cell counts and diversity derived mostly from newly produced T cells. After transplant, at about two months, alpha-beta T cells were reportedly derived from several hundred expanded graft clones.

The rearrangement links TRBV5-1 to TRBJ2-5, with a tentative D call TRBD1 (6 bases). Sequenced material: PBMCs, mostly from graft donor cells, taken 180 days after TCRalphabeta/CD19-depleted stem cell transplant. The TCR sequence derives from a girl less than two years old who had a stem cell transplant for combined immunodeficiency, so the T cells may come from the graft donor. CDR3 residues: CASSLGAIQETQYF. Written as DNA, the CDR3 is TGCGCCAGCAGTTTGGGGGCCATCCAAGAGACCCAGTACTTC.